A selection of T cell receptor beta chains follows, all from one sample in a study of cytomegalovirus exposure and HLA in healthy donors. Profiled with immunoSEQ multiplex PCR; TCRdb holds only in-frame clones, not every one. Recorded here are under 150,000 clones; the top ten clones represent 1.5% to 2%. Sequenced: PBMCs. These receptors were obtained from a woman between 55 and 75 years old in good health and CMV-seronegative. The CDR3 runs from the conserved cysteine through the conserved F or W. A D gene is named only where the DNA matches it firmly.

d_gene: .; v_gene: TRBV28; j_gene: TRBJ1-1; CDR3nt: TGTGCCAGCAGTTTTCCCAAAAACACTGAAGCTTTCTTT; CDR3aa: CASSFPKNTEAFF
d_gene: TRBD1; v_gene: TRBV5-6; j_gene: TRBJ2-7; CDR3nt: TGTGCCAGCAGCCGGGGACAGTTAAATCGCGAGCAGTACTTC; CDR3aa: CASSRGQLNREQYF
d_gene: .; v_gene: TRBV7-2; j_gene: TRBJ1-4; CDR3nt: TGTGCCAGCAGCTTTAGCCGAGAGGAGCCTAATGAAAAACTGTTTTTT; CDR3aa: CASSFSREEPNEKLFF
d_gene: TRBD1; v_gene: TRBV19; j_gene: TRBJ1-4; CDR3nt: TGTGCCAGTAGTAAAGGACAGGGAAGAGAAAAACTGTTTTTT; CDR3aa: CASSKGQGREKLFF
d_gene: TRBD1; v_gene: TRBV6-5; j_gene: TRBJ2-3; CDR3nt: TGTGCCAGCAGTTACGGATTGGGGACAGGGACAGATACGCAGTATTTT; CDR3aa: CASSYGLGTGTDTQYF
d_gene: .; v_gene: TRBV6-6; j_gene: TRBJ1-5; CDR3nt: TGTGCCAGCAGTCCCCCTCTACCGCATCAGCCCCAGCATTTT; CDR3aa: CASSPPLPHQPQHF
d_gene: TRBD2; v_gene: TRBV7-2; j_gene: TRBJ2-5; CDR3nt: TGTGCCAGCAGCCCCGGGACTACTAAAGAGACCCAGTACTTC; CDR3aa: CASSPGTTKETQYF
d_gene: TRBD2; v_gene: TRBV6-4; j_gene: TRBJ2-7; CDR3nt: TGTGCCAGCAGTGACCCTTGGACTAGCGGGGTTAGCGACGAGCAGTACTTC; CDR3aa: CASSDPWTSGVSDEQYF
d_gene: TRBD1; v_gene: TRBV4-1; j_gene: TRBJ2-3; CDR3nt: TGCGCCAGCAGCCAACGGACAGGGGGCCGGCCAGATACGCAGTATTTT; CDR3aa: CASSQRTGGRPDTQYF
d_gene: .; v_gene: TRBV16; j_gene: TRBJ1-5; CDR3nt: TGTGCCAGCAGCCAAGATGCGGGGATAGGACAGCCCCAGCATTTT; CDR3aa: CASSQDAGIGQPQHF
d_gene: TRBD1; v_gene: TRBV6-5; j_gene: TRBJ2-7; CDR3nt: TGTGCCAGCAGACAGGGGAAGTGGGGCGAGCAGTACTTC; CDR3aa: CASRQGKWGEQYF
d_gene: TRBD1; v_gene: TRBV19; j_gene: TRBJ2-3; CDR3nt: TGTGCCAGTAGGGACAGGGGGACAGATACGCAGTATTTT; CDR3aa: CASRDRGTDTQYF
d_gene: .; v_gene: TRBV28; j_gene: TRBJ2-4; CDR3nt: TGTGCCAGCAGTGCCCTTGCCGGTCAGTACTTC; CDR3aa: CASSALAGQYF
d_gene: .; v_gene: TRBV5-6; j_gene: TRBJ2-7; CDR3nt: TGTGCCAGCAGCTTGGGGGCAGCCTACGAGCAGTACTTC; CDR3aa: CASSLGAAYEQYF
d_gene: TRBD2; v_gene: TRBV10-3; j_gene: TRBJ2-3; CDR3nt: TGTGCCATCAGTTTCGCCGGGACTAGCGGAACAGATACGCAGTATTTT; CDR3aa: CAISFAGTSGTDTQYF
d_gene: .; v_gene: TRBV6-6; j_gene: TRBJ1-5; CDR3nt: TGTGCCAGCAGTTATTCGGAGGATAATCAGCCCCAGCATTTT; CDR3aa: CASSYSEDNQPQHF
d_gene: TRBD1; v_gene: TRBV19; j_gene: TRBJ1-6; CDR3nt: TGTGCCAGTAGTATGGAGACAGGGATGGTTTCACCCCTCCACTTT; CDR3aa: CASSMETGMVSPLHF
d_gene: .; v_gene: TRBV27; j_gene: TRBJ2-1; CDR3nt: TGTGCCAGCAGGGTAGACTTTAGGGGTTACAATGAGCAGTTCTTC; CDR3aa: CASRVDFRGYNEQFF
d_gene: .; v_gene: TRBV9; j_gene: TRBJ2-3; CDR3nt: TGTGCCAGCAGCGTAGGGCACACAGGGATTAGCACAGATACGCAGTATTTT; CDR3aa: CASSVGHTGISTDTQYF
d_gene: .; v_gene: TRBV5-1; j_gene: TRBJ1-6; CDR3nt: TGCGCCAGCAGCCGGGAAGGGACTAGGGTAGATTCACCCCTCCACTTT; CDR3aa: CASSREGTRVDSPLHF
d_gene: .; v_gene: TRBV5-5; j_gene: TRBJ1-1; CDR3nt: TGTGCCAGCGCCCCTTTAGGGGGAGGGGCGATGAACACTGAAGCTTTCTTT; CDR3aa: CASAPLGGGAMNTEAFF
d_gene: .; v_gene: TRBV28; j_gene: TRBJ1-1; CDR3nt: TGTGCCACCAGGGAGTACACTGAAGCTTTCTTT; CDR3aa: CATREYTEAFF
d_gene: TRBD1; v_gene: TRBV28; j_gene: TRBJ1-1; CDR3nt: TGTGCCAGCAGTCCGACAGGGCTGAACACTGAAGCTTTCTTT; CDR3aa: CASSPTGLNTEAFF
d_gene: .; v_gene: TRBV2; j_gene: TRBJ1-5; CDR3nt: TGTGCCAGCAGTGCCAGGGATGTCAATCAGCCCCAGCATTTT; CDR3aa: CASSARDVNQPQHF
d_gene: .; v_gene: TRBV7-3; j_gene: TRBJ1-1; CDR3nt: TGTGCCAGCAGCTTAACCAGGGGACAGAACACTGAAGCTTTCTTT; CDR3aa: CASSLTRGQNTEAFF
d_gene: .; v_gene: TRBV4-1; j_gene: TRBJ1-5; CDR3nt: TGCGCCAGCAGCCACTCAACTACCCGGGGTAACAATCAGCCCCAGCATTTT; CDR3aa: CASSHSTTRGNNQPQHF
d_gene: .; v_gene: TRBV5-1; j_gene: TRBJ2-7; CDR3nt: TGCGCCAGCAGCGAACCCTCAGGGGCTCAGTACTTC; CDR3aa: CASSEPSGAQYF